The rows below give T cell receptor beta chains drawn from one sample of a study of blood T cell repertoires in COVID-19. The protocol was immunoSEQ multiplex PCR, while the TCRdb copy is restricted to in-frame clones and leaves out a portion. Of approximately 300,000 clones in the sample, roughly 90% were seen once. Sequencing input: peripheral blood. These TCRs come from a woman in her forties or fifties with active or convalescent COVID-19. The CDR3 runs from the conserved cysteine through the conserved F or W. The D gene is left open where the match is weak. A row's size may be missing; if present it is once, few, many or a size class.

CASSHAAGEQYF,TGTGCCAGCAGCCACGCGGCCGGGGAGCAGTACTTC,TRBV11-2,NA,TRBJ2-7,NA
CAINPGTDHYEQYF,TGTGCCATCAACCCCGGGACAGACCACTACGAGCAGTACTTC,TRBV10-3,NA,TRBJ2-7,TRBD1
CASSLEGAWVTDTQYF,TGCGCCAGCAGCTTGGAGGGGGCTTGGGTCACAGATACGCAGTATTTT,TRBV5-1,NA,TRBJ2-3,TRBD1
CASSLAVAGGSEQFF,TGTGCCAGCAGCTTAGCGGTAGCGGGAGGGTCGGAGCAGTTCTTC,TRBV7-9,NA,TRBJ2-1,TRBD2
CASRVRYEQYF,TGTGCCAGCAGGGTTCGGTACGAGCAGTACTTC,TRBV28,NA,TRBJ2-7,NA
CASSFARTGLAAYEQYF,TGCGCCAGCAGCTTCGCCAGAACGGGACTAGCGGCGTACGAGCAGTACTTC,TRBV5-1,NA,TRBJ2-7,TRBD2
CASSQASQGYEQYF,TGTGCCAGCAGCCAAGCGTCGCAGGGCTACGAGCAGTACTTC,TRBV4-2,NA,TRBJ2-7,NA
CASSPTDKANYGYTF,TGTGCCAGCTCACCTACTGATAAAGCTAACTATGGCTACACCTTC,TRBV18,NA,TRBJ1-2,NA
CATSRDSFRGVDEQYF,TGTGCCACCAGCAGAGATTCCTTCCGGGGGGTCGACGAGCAGTACTTC,TRBV15,NA,TRBJ2-7,TRBD2
CASSQAGTGAVLGYTF,TGTGCCAGCAGCCAAGCTGGGACAGGGGCTGTACTTGGCTACACCTTC,TRBV14,NA,TRBJ1-2,TRBD1
CASSRTQVTYEQYF,TGTGCCAGCAGCCGTACTCAGGTAACCTACGAGCAGTACTTC,TRBV5-8,NA,TRBJ2-7,NA
CASTPTWTSEGEQFF,TGCGCCAGCACTCCCACTTGGACTAGCGAAGGTGAGCAGTTCTTC,TRBV4-3,NA,TRBJ2-1,TRBD2
CATSRGEGGNTGELFF,TGTGCCACCAGCAGGGGGGAGGGGGGTAACACCGGGGAGCTGTTTTTT,TRBV15,NA,TRBJ2-2,NA
CASSQETDISGNTIYF,TGTGCCAGCAGCCAAGAAACGGACATCTCTGGAAACACCATATATTTT,TRBV4-2,NA,TRBJ1-3,NA
CAWRDRGPYGYTF,TGTGCCTGGAGGGACAGGGGGCCTTATGGCTACACCTTC,TRBV30,NA,TRBJ1-2,TRBD1
CASSIAGARAGELFF,TGTGCCAGCAGTATAGCGGGAGCTCGGGCCGGGGAGCTGTTTTTT,TRBV28,NA,TRBJ2-2,TRBD2
CASSPRDSRSSNYGYTF,TGTGCCAGCTCACCTCGGGACAGCCGCTCCTCTAACTATGGCTACACCTTC,TRBV18,NA,TRBJ1-2,TRBD1
CSASGGPEYGYTF,TGCAGTGCTAGTGGGGGGCCGGAGTATGGCTACACCTTC,TRBV20-1,NA,TRBJ1-2,NA
CASSSLGTTHLAFF,TGTGCCAGCAGTTCCCTAGGAACGACTCATCTGGCTTTCTTT,TRBV28,NA,TRBJ1-1,NA
CASSSLAGGPDTQYF,TGTGCTAGCAGCTCCCTAGCGGGGGGGCCGGATACGCAGTATTTT,TRBV7-7,NA,TRBJ2-3,TRBD2
CASSLYVDTPNYGYTF,TGTGCCAGCAGCTTATACGTGGACACCCCTAACTATGGCTACACCTTC,TRBV11-2,NA,TRBJ1-2,NA
CAWSVLAGGSLPEQYF,TGTGCCTGGAGTGTACTAGCGGGGGGATCCCTCCCCGAGCAGTACTTC,TRBV30,NA,TRBJ2-7,TRBD2
CASSADRGPLWYGYTF,TGTGCCAGCAGTGCGGACAGGGGGCCGCTTTGGTATGGCTACACCTTC,TRBV6-1,few,TRBJ1-2,TRBD1
CASSAKTGPFYNEQFF,TGTGCCAGCAGCGCTAAGACAGGGCCGTTCTACAATGAGCAGTTCTTC,TRBV7-9,once,TRBJ2-1,TRBD1
CASSSLPSSGNTIYF,TGTGCCAGCAGTTCCCTCCCTAGCTCTGGAAACACCATATATTTT,TRBV27,NA,TRBJ1-3,NA
CASSLRPGQPTSGNTIYF,TGTGCCAGCAGCTTACGTCCGGGACAGCCCACATCTGGAAACACCATATATTTT,TRBV7-2,NA,TRBJ1-3,TRBD1
CASSLGLPNTEAFF,TGTGCCAGCAGTTTGGGACTCCCAAACACTGAAGCTTTCTTT,TRBV27,NA,TRBJ1-1,NA
CASRPLSGGQGTGELFF,TGTGCCAGCAGACCCCTCAGCGGGGGTCAGGGCACCGGGGAGCTGTTTTTT,TRBV27,NA,TRBJ2-2,TRBD2
CASSFTRTEAGEQYF,TGTGCCAGCAGCTTCACTAGGACGGAGGCCGGCGAGCAGTACTTC,TRBV4-2,NA,TRBJ2-7,NA
CASRSGQGWNEQYF,TGTGCCAGCAGATCGGGACAGGGATGGAACGAGCAGTACTTC,TRBV7-9,NA,TRBJ2-7,TRBD1
CSARGETQYF,TGCAGTGCTAGGGGCGAGACCCAGTACTTC,TRBV20-1,once,TRBJ2-5,NA
CASKPESSGNTIYF,TGTGCCAGCAAACCCGAGAGCTCTGGAAACACCATATATTTT,TRBV2,NA,TRBJ1-3,NA
CASSIGQGGYGYTF,TGTGCCAGTAGTATTGGACAGGGCGGATATGGCTACACCTTC,TRBV19,NA,TRBJ1-2,TRBD1
CASSEHTGTYEQYF,TGTGCCAGCAGTGAACATACAGGTACCTACGAGCAGTACTTC,TRBV6-1,NA,TRBJ2-7,NA
CASSSRTGVLDTEAFF,TGCGCCAGCAGCTCCCGGACAGGGGTGTTGGACACTGAAGCTTTCTTT,TRBV4-1,NA,TRBJ1-1,TRBD1
CASSWGYTEAFF,TGTGCCAGCAGTTGGGGCTACACTGAAGCTTTCTTT,TRBV12-3/TRBV12-4,NA,TRBJ1-1,NA
CASRETEGGGYTF,TGCGCCAGTCGGGAGACAGAGGGGGGGGGCTACACCTTC,TRBV10-2,NA,TRBJ1-2,NA
CASSFRDRDLDTQYF,TGTGCCAGCAGCTTCCGGGACAGGGACTTAGATACGCAGTATTTT,TRBV6-2/TRBV6-3,NA,TRBJ2-3,TRBD1
CASSSTGFHSEAFF,TGCGCCAGCAGCTCGACAGGGTTTCATAGTGAAGCTTTCTTT,TRBV5-1,NA,TRBJ1-1,TRBD1
CASSRRTRTYEQYF,TGTGCCAGCAGCCGGAGGACTAGGACCTACGAGCAGTACTTC,TRBV3-1/TRBV3-2,NA,TRBJ2-7,TRBD2
CASSFLVSTDTQYF,TGTGCCAGCAGCTTTCTAGTTAGCACAGATACGCAGTATTTT,TRBV7-9,NA,TRBJ2-3,NA
CASSVDLDRPTRTYEQYF,TGTGCCAGCAGCGTAGACCTTGACAGGCCTACCCGTACCTACGAGCAGTACTTC,TRBV9,NA,TRBJ2-7,NA
CASTILRGTGYGYTF,TGTGCCAGCACTATCCTTAGGGGGACAGGTTATGGCTACACCTTC,TRBV28,NA,TRBJ1-2,TRBD1
CASSEWRTSDETQYF,TGTGCCAGCAGTGAATGGCGGACTAGCGATGAGACCCAGTACTTC,TRBV25-1,once,TRBJ2-5,TRBD2
CASSPGGPGEQFF,TGTGCTAGCAGCCCGGGGGGGCCTGGGGAGCAGTTCTTC,TRBV7-7,NA,TRBJ2-1,TRBD2
CASSGQGWDEKLFF,TGTGCCAGCAGTGGTCAGGGATGGGATGAAAAACTGTTTTTT,TRBV25-1,NA,TRBJ1-4,NA
CASSSWTSSGTGELFF,TGTGCCAGCAGTTCTTGGACTAGCTCGGGCACCGGGGAGCTGTTTTTT,TRBV27,NA,TRBJ2-2,TRBD2
CAWRISGAADTQYF,TGTGCCTGGAGAATTAGCGGGGCCGCAGATACGCAGTATTTT,TRBV30,NA,TRBJ2-3,TRBD2
CASSHSQGRTNEKLFF,TGTGCCAGCAGCCATTCACAGGGGCGAACTAATGAAAAACTGTTTTTT,TRBV7-6,NA,TRBJ1-4,TRBD1
CAISSGTGVEQYF,TGTGCCATCAGCTCCGGGACAGGGGTCGAGCAGTACTTC,TRBV10-3,NA,TRBJ2-7,TRBD1
CASSPILTSPVGETQYF,TGTGCTAGCAGCCCAATCTTGACTAGCCCGGTTGGGGAGACCCAGTACTTC,TRBV7-7,NA,TRBJ2-5,TRBD2
CASSVRQGTEAFF,TGTGCCAGCAGCGTAAGGCAGGGAACTGAAGCTTTCTTT,TRBV9,NA,TRBJ1-1,NA
CASSQIMGAGTEAFF,TGCGCCAGCAGCCAAATCATGGGGGCAGGGACTGAAGCTTTCTTT,TRBV4-3,NA,TRBJ1-1,NA